The T cell receptor beta chain under discussion was sequenced for a study of cytomegalovirus exposure and HLA in healthy donors. The study, taken as a whole, reports: Reports described diagnosis of cytomegalovirus status by the classifier as highly specific and sensitive. A few chains tied to CMV proved CMV antigen-specific in vitro. About 180 TCR beta chains were listed as cytomegalovirus-associated.

Germline-derived CDR1 and CDR2 are SEHNR and FQNEAQ (reference sequence). The CDR3 contains 17 residues. V lost 4 bases, J lost 2 bases, and 4 bases stayed unmatched. Data came from immunoSEQ multiplex PCR; TCRdb stores just in-frame clones and leaves some out. The repertoire consists of 150,000 to 200,000 clones, with around 80% occurring once and the leading ten covering around 1.2%. A remark on this clone: Its cognate antigen is unknown.

The material sequenced was PBMCs. This sequence joins TRBV7-9 and TRBJ2-1; 14 bases map to TRBD2. This TCR derives from a woman aged 30 to 39 in good health and CMV-seronegative. CDR3 loop: CASSSGTSGRTYNEQFF. CDR3 nucleotides: TGTGCCAGCAGCTCCGGGACTAGCGGGAGAACCTACAATGAGCAGTTCTTC.